Below, 25 T cell receptor beta chains from the same sample are listed, as sequenced in a study of shared clonotypes between healthy human individuals. Measured with immunoSEQ multiplex PCR; TCRdb has only the in-frame clones, and not every one. The repertoire holds hundreds of thousands of clones, 76% seen once, with over 10% in the top ten. Sequencing was performed on PBMCs. Every receptor here comes from a woman between 40 and 50 years old in good health. Some clones in this sample may be carry-over from other donors' samples.

CDR3 sequence: CAWSEGAVIYGYTF. CDR3 nucleotides: TGTGCCTGGAGCGAGGGGGCGGTTATCTATGGCTACACCTTC. The gene calls are TRBV30 and TRBJ1-2; 7 positions agree with TRBD1. V shed 3 bases and J 4 bases; nucleotides not matched to a gene: 8. The germline gives CDR1 GTSNPN, CDR2 SVGIG (reference sequence). This CDR3 is built from 14 residues.

V is TRBV7-2 and J is TRBJ2-5, with 12 bases that match TRBD1. Germline V gives CDR1 SGHTA, CDR2 FQGNSA. The V gene end was trimmed by 6 bases and the J gene end by 2 bases; junction bases not matched to a gene: 4. The CDR3 has 15 amino acids. DNA for the CDR3: TGTGCCAGCAGTCCGGGACAGGGGGCGCAAGAGACCCAGTACTTC. It codes for CASSPGQGAQETQYF.

V and J are TRBV28 and TRBJ2-1; D uncertain. CDR1 is MDHEN, CDR2 SYDVKM, per germline. This CDR3 spans 10 amino acids. With 8 bases removed from V and 6 bases from J, the gap between germline ends came to 5 bases. CDR3 DNA: TGTGCCAGCTCCATCAATGAGCAGTTCTTC. Translating it yields CASSINEQFF.

There are a few counts of this clone. The genes are TRBV6-6 and TRBJ2-5, with D perhaps matching TRBD2 (5 bases). Germline CDR1 and CDR2: MNHNY and SVGAGI (reference sequence). This CDR3 is built from 14 residues. Deletions cut 5 bases from V and 3 bases from J, with 13 bases between. The CDR3 reads CASSRVSAEETQYF. In DNA form, the CDR3 reads TGTGCCAGCAGTCGGGTCTCAGCGGAAGAGACCCAGTACTTC.

J is TRBJ2-1 and V is TRBV15, with TRBD2 identical over 10 bases. The CDR3 consists of 17 residues. Germline values: CDR1 LNHNV, CDR2 YYDKDF (reference sequence). Trimming at V came to 1 base and at J to 3 bases, leaving 6 bases not matched to a gene. The CDR3, as DNA: TGTGCCACCAGCAGAGCGCATTGGACTAGCGGCTACAATGAGCAGTTCTTC. This gives the protein CATSRAHWTSGYNEQFF.

The chain carries TRBV5-1 and TRBJ2-3, with 14 bases matching TRBD2. The J segment lost 5 bases and the V segment lost 3 bases, leaving 5 bases of the junction unmatched. The CDR3 length is 16 residues. CDR1 is SGHRS and CDR2 is YFSETQ in the germline V gene. CDR3 in DNA: TGCGCCAGCAGCTCGGGACTAGCGGGAGAGATAGATACGCAGTATTTT. Its protein is CASSSGLAGEIDTQYF.

The rearrangement uses TRBV5-1 and TRBJ1-1; 9 nucleotides line up with TRBD1. The CDR3 is 15 residues long. V shed 3 bases, J shed 7 bases, and the junction held 10 bases outside the gene matches. The germline V gene encodes CDR1 SGHRS and CDR2 YFSETQ. CDR3 loop: CASSSRGGQGIEAFF. The CDR3 DNA reads as TGCGCCAGCAGCTCTCGGGGGGGACAGGGAATTGAAGCTTTCTTT.

This chain links TRBV5-4 with TRBJ2-3; tentatively, D is TRBD2 (6 bases). The CDR3 totals 15 residues. Germline V CDR1 and CDR2: SGHNT, YYREEE (reference sequence). V was pared by 0 bases and J by 4 bases, with 12 bases between. Here the CDR3 reads CASSLVGVAADTQYF. The CDR3 coding sequence is TGTGCCAGCAGCTTGGTGGGGGTAGCGGCAGATACGCAGTATTTT. The variable domain in full, completed from reference TRBV5-4 and TRBJ2-3, reads ETGVTQSPTHLIKTRGQQVTLRCSSQSGHNTVSWYQQALGQGPQFIFQYYREEENGRGNFPPRFSGLQFPNYSSELNVNALELDDSALYLCASSLVGVAADTQYFGPGTRLTVL.

The chain links TRBV7-3 to TRBJ1-1; weak D call: TRBD1 (6 bases). Germline-derived CDR1 and CDR2 are SGHTA and FQGTGA. The CDR3 spans 13 residues. The V end was cut by 5 bases, the J end by 5 bases, with 12 bases between. CDR3 protein: CASSPDRRTEAFF. In nucleotides, the CDR3 is TGTGCCAGCAGCCCAGACAGGCGAACTGAAGCTTTCTTT.

The V gene is TRBV28, the J gene TRBJ2-5; D is perhaps TRBD1 or TRBD2 (5 bases each). Germline V CDR1 and CDR2: MDHEN, SYDVKM. V was shortened by 6 bases and J by 5 bases, with 22 bases between the two germline ends. The CDR3 runs to 16 residues. CDR3 region: CASRITGTPVLETQYF. CDR3 DNA: TGTGCCAGCAGAATCACCGGGACCCCCGTTTTGGAGACCCAGTACTTC.

A remark on this clone: The same CDR3 arises from other DNA sequences in this sample as well. J is TRBJ2-7 and V is TRBV28; the match to TRBD1 covers 9 bases. Trimming removed 1 base from V and 4 bases from J; junction bases left unmatched: 5. CDR1 MDHEN and CDR2 SYDVKM come from the germline V gene. The CDR3 runs 15 residues. CDR3: CASSLSGQGIYEQYF. CDR3 nucleotide sequence: TGTGCCAGCAGTTTATCAGGACAGGGGATTTACGAGCAGTACTTC. Using reference TRBV28 and TRBJ2-7 for the parts outside the CDR3, the full variable domain is DVKVTQSSRYLVKRTGEKVFLECVQDMDHENMFWYRQDPGLGLRLIYFSYDVKMKEKGDIPEGYSVSREKKERFSLILESASTNQTSMYLCASSLSGQGIYEQYFGPGTRLTVT.

The CDR3 DNA sequence: TGTGCCAGCTCACTAACCGGGACTAGCGGGACTGCGTACACCGGGGAGCTGTTTTTT. It translates to CASSLTGTSGTAYTGELFF. V and J are TRBV18 and TRBJ2-2, with 13 bases identical to TRBD2. The CDR3 runs 19 residues. The trim removed 4 bases at V and 3 bases at J, leaving 11 bases unmatched. Germline lookup yields CDR1 KGHSH and CDR2 LQKENI.

The V gene is TRBV6-1, the J gene TRBJ2-7; D remains unclear. The CDR3 has 13 amino acids. V lost 2 bases and J lost 2, with 7 bases in between. Germline V gene lookup returns CDR1 MNHNS and CDR2 SASEGT. DNA for the CDR3: TGTGCCAGCAGTGAACTGGTTCCCTACGAGCAGTACTTC. Its protein is CASSELVPYEQYF.

This rearrangement joins TRBV28 to TRBJ1-3; TRBD1 aligns across 8 bases. CDR1 and CDR2 from the germline V gene are MDHEN and SYDVKM. This CDR3 contains 19 residues. Trimming took 5 bases from V and 0 from J; bases not matched to a gene: 15. The CDR3 region has the DNA TGTGCCAGCAGTCAAATGGTCAGGGACAGGATGTACTCTGGAAACACCATATATTTT. Protein product: CASSQMVRDRMYSGNTIYF.

This chain connects TRBV10-3 to TRBJ1-2; 9 bases are a match to TRBD1. CDR1 ENHRY and CDR2 SYGVKD come from the germline V gene. V lost 6 bases and J lost 7; bases outside the gene matches: 6. The CDR3 loop spans 13 amino acids. The CDR3 loop is CAIREQGAGGYTF. The CDR3 region has the DNA TGTGCCATCAGGGAACAGGGGGCTGGTGGCTACACCTTC.

The chain recombines TRBV7-2 with TRBJ1-4, with D possibly being TRBD1 (5 bases). This CDR3 is built from 14 residues. CDR1 SGHTA and CDR2 FQGNSA come from the germline V gene. V lost 5 bases and J 10 bases, leaving 17 bases between the germline ends. The CDR3 sequence is CASSLNQGRGKLFF. The CDR3 coding sequence is TGTGCCAGCAGCCTAAACCAGGGACGCGGAAAACTGTTTTTT.

The CDR3 DNA reads TGCAGCGGGGCGACGAACAGGAGAGGAGATACGCAGTATTTT. Translated, it gives CSGATNRRGDTQYF. This sequence joins TRBV29-1 and TRBJ2-3, with D tentatively TRBD1 (5 bases). The germline CDR1 and CDR2 sequences are SQVTM and ANQGSEA. V was shortened by 7 bases and J by 5 bases, with 19 bases between the two germline ends. The length of the CDR3 is 14 residues.

The chain links TRBV5-1 to TRBJ2-6; possibly TRBD1 for D (6 bases). This CDR3 spans 13 amino acids. Germline V CDR1 and CDR2: SGHRS, YFSETQ. V lost 4 bases and J lost 8, with 10 bases in between. The CDR3 DNA follows: TGCGCCAGCAGCCAGGACAGCCCCAACGTCCTGACTTTC. Translating gives CASSQDSPNVLTF.

This clone has a single count. The rearrangement uses TRBV6-1 and TRBJ2-3; D ambiguous. V gave up 6 bases and J gave up 2 bases, with 3 bases separating them. CDR1 MNHNS and CDR2 SASEGT come from the germline V gene. This CDR3 contains 11 residues. The CDR3 nucleotides are TGTGCCAGCAGCGACACAGATACGCAGTATTTT. It specifies CASSDTDTQYF.

Comment on this clone: The same CDR3 can be traced to other DNA sequences in this sample. The J gene is TRBJ2-1, the V gene TRBV18, with D perhaps matching TRBD1 or TRBD2 (5 bases each). Germline V gives CDR1 KGHSH, CDR2 LQKENI. V lost 3 bases, J lost 9 bases, and 6 bases lay in between. CDR3 size: 11 residues. The DNA for the CDR3 is TGTGCCAGCTCACCGGGGGTTGAGCAGTTCTTC. This gives the protein CASSPGVEQFF.

The gene calls are TRBV30 and TRBJ1-2, with D possibly matching TRBD1 (5 bases). Deletions cut 2 bases from V and 6 bases from J, with 22 bases between. The CDR3 spans 16 residues. CDR1 and CDR2 from the germline V gene are GTSNPN and SVGIG (reference sequence). CDR3: CAWSRADTARSHGYTF. For the CDR3, the DNA is TGTGCCTGGAGTCGGGCGGACACAGCTCGTAGTCATGGCTACACCTTC.

The chain joins TRBV30 to TRBJ1-2; possibly TRBD1 for D (5 bases). This CDR3 spans 12 amino acids. V lost 2 bases and J 5 bases, leaving 9 bases between the germline ends. CDR1 and CDR2 (germline): GTSNPN, SVGIG (reference sequence). CDR3 coding DNA: TGTGCCTGGAGTCGGGACGGGTATGGCTACACCTTC. This gives the protein CAWSRDGYGYTF.

The chain recombines TRBV7-9 with TRBJ2-3; D perhaps matches TRBD2 (5 bases). V lost 3 bases, J lost 0 bases, and 16 bases lay in between. There are 17 residues in the CDR3. The germline gives CDR1 SEHNR, CDR2 FQNEAQ (reference sequence). The CDR3 loop is CASSFLRPASSTDTQYF. Here the CDR3 DNA reads TGTGCCAGCAGCTTTCTACGTCCGGCTAGCAGCACAGATACGCAGTATTTT.

This clone was seen repeatedly, ten times or more. The chain has TRBV27 and TRBJ2-7; D call uncertain. Trimming cost V 7 bases and J 1 base, with 11 bases left between them. This CDR3 spans 13 amino acids. The germline gives CDR1 MNHEY, CDR2 SMNVEV (reference sequence). CDR3 coding DNA: TGTGCCAGCACTCGTTTGGGATCCTACGAGCAGTACTTC. This encodes CASTRLGSYEQYF.

The V call is TRBV28, the J call TRBJ2-7; perhaps TRBD2 as D (6 bases). Trimming cost V 6 bases and J 7 bases, with 16 bases left between them. CDR3 length equals 13 residues. Germline V gene lookup returns CDR1 MDHEN and CDR2 SYDVKM. The CDR3 DNA sequence: TGTGCCAGCAGGGGAGGCGGGCGTTCTGAGCAGTACTTC. It is translated as CASRGGGRSEQYF.